These 27 T cell receptor beta chains share one sample of origin, sequenced in a study of early T cells in non-severe SARS-CoV-2 infection. A single record per CDR3 protein comes from TCRdb applying MiXCR to the 5' RACE reads. Of 86,000 or so distinct CDR3 sequences in the sample, 5% to 6.5% are singletons; the top ten hold roughly 8.1%. The specimen sequenced was whole blood. Every receptor here comes from an adult who was a healthcare worker with PCR-confirmed SARS-CoV-2 infection or an uninfected control (not recorded which).

This clonotype was found many times. The rearrangement links TRBV20-1 to TRBJ1-6, with a weak D call TRBD1 (5 bases). Germline CDR1 and CDR2: DFQATT and SNEGSKA (reference sequence). V lost 6 bases, J lost 0 bases, and 12 bases lay in between. The CDR3 is 15 amino acids. The CDR3 loop reads CSARDASSYNSPLHF. The CDR3 DNA reads TGCAGTGCAAGGGACGCGAGCTCCTATAATTCACCCCTCCACTTT.

This clonotype was observed at least ten times. This chain links TRBV7-9 with TRBJ2-6; D may correspond to TRBD1 or TRBD2 (5 bases each). This CDR3 has 16 amino acids. V was shortened by 3 bases and J by 0 bases, with 9 bases between the two germline ends. Germline CDR1 is SEHNR and CDR2 is FQNEAQ (reference sequence). This CDR3 reads CASSFGGSSGANVLTF. As DNA, the CDR3 is TGTGCCAGCAGCTTTGGGGGATCCTCTGGGGCCAACGTCCTGACTTTC.

This clonotype was found a few times. The CDR3 DNA follows: TGTGCCAGTAGATCAGGGGGCGGCGGATCACCCCTCCACTTT. Amino acids: CASRSGGGGSPLHF. This chain uses TRBV19 with TRBJ1-6; 8 bases map to TRBD1. With V trimmed by 6 bases and J by 10 bases, 8 bases remained unmatched. Germline V lookup: CDR1 LNHDA, CDR2 SQIVND (reference sequence). The length of the CDR3 is 14 residues.

This clonotype was seen a handful of times. The chain recombines TRBV4-3 with TRBJ2-6; a possible D gene is TRBD1 (6 bases). This CDR3 region has 17 residues. The V and J ends lost 1 base and 2 bases respectively, with 12 bases between them. Germline CDR1 is LGHNA and CDR2 is YSLEER. The CDR3 protein is CASSQAQQGTGANVLTF. In DNA form, the CDR3 reads TGCGCCAGCAGCCAAGCTCAACAGGGTACTGGGGCCAACGTCCTGACTTTC.

In DNA, the CDR3 is TGTGCCAGCAGTTTGGTCACAGGGGTCAAGACCCAGTACTTC. This translates into CASSLVTGVKTQYF. The chain is built from TRBV28 and TRBJ2-5; 7 nucleotides line up with TRBD1. The V gene end was trimmed by 3 bases and the J gene end by 6 bases; junction bases not matched to a gene: 7. This CDR3 has 14 amino acids. In germline, CDR1 is MDHEN, CDR2 SYDVKM. Filled out from reference TRBV28 and TRBJ2-5, the complete variable domain reads DVKVTQSSRYLVKRTGEKVFLECVQDMDHENMFWYRQDPGLGLRLIYFSYDVKMKEKGDIPEGYSVSREKKERFSLILESASTNQTSMYLCASSLVTGVKTQYFGPGTRLLVL.

This clonotype was detected a few times. V gene TRBV2 combines with J gene TRBJ2-3, with 12 bases aligning to TRBD2. The CDR3 length is 15 residues. Germline CDR1 reads SNHLY; CDR2 reads FYNNEI. V trimming: 6 bases; J trimming: 5 bases; junction bases outside the gene matches: 6. CDR3 residues: CASRRLAGVQDTQYF. The CDR3 DNA is TGTGCCAGCAGGAGACTAGCGGGAGTACAAGATACGCAGTATTTT.

This clonotype has just a few counts. The chain carries TRBV14 and TRBJ2-7; D is perhaps TRBD1 (6 bases). The CDR3 is 16 amino acids. V was pared by 3 bases and J by 1 base, with 16 bases between. CDR1 is SGHDN, CDR2 FVKESK, per germline. CDR3 region: CASSHVVGGFSYEQYF. The CDR3 nucleotides are TGTGCCAGCAGCCACGTGGTAGGGGGTTTTTCCTACGAGCAGTACTTC.

This clonotype was counted ten times or more. The J gene is TRBJ1-6, the V gene TRBV20-1; D is uncertain. Per germline, CDR1 DFQATT and CDR2 SNEGSKA (reference sequence). Between the trimmed V and J ends, which lost 3 bases and 5 bases, there was a span of 14 bases. This CDR3 spans 15 amino acids. The CDR3 reads CSARFEAGNNSPLHF. CDR3 DNA sequence: TGCAGTGCTAGGTTCGAGGCGGGAAATAATTCACCCCTCCACTTT.

The table lists this clonotype with a few counts. J is TRBJ2-5 and V is TRBV5-5; D unresolved. V was trimmed by 4 bases and J by 2 bases, leaving 12 bases between them. Germline loops: CDR1 SGHKS, CDR2 YYEKEE (reference sequence). This CDR3 is built from 14 residues. For the CDR3, the DNA is TGTGCCAGCAGCCCCCTAGGACCGCAAGAGACCCAGTACTTC. Protein sequence: CASSPLGPQETQYF.

J is TRBJ2-2 and V is TRBV5-1, with no clear D. The V end lost 0 bases, the J end lost 2 bases, and 8 bases lay between the germline ends. Germline lookup yields CDR1 SGHRS and CDR2 YFSETQ. The CDR3 loop spans 15 amino acids. The CDR3 coding sequence is TGCGCCAGCAGCTTGGGGTCAGGAAACACCGGGGAGCTGTTTTTT. Translating it yields CASSLGSGNTGELFF.

This clonotype was seen at least ten times. The chain carries TRBV18 and TRBJ1-2; D unresolved. The CDR3 totals 14 residues. Germline V lookup: CDR1 KGHSH, CDR2 LQKENI. V lost 3 bases to trimming and J lost 5 bases, with 13 bases between them. The CDR3 DNA is TGTGCCAGCTCACCTAACGCAGACATTTATGGCTACACCTTC. Its translation is CASSPNADIYGYTF.

This clonotype showed up many times. V is TRBV2 and J is TRBJ2-2; 10 positions match TRBD1. Per the germline V gene, CDR1 is SNHLY and CDR2 is FYNNEI. The V and J ends lost 5 bases and 6 bases, in that order; junction bases with no gene match: 3. The CDR3 totals 14 residues. The CDR3, as DNA: TGTGCCAGCAGTAAGACAGGGGGCCCCGGGGAGCTGTTTTTT. Protein sequence: CASSKTGGPGELFF.

This clonotype was observed a few times. The chain joins TRBV7-2 to TRBJ2-7, with TRBD2 matching 10 bases. The V gene end was trimmed by 4 bases and the J gene end by 2 bases; junction bases not matched to a gene: 5. The germline CDR1 and CDR2 sequences are SGHTA and FQGNSA. The CDR3 runs to 15 residues. The CDR3 protein is CASSSISGGTYEQYF. DNA of the CDR3: TGTGCCAGCAGCTCCATTAGCGGGGGGACCTACGAGCAGTACTTC.

The J gene is TRBJ2-5, the V gene TRBV4-2; the D gene is possibly TRBD1 (6 bases). Per the germline V gene, CDR1 is LGHNA and CDR2 is YNFKEQ. The V end was cut by 0 bases, the J end by 4 bases, with 12 bases between. The CDR3 consists of 15 residues. DNA for the CDR3: TGTGCCAGCAGCCAAGATGTGGGGGCGCGAGAGACCCAGTACTTC. Translated, it gives CASSQDVGARETQYF.

This clonotype was observed many times. The CDR3 spells CASLELAEHGELFF. The CDR3 nucleotides read TGTGCCAGCCTCGAGTTAGCGGAACACGGGGAGCTGTTTTTT. This chain joins TRBV7-6 and TRBJ2-2; D may be TRBD2 (6 bases). V was cut by 8 bases and J by 7 bases, with 17 bases left in between. CDR1 SGHVS and CDR2 FNYEAQ come from the germline V gene. This CDR3 spans 14 amino acids.

This chain connects TRBV30 to TRBJ1-1, with D possibly TRBD1 on 5 matching bases. CDR1 and CDR2 from the germline V gene are GTSNPN and SVGIG (reference sequence). This CDR3 contains 14 residues. Trimming cost V 7 bases and J 1 base, with 16 bases left between them. The CDR3 is CASHSDRGNTEAFF. DNA of the CDR3: TGTGCCTCACACTCAGATAGGGGGAACACTGAAGCTTTCTTT.

The J gene is TRBJ2-3, the V gene TRBV20-1; a weak D match, TRBD2 (5 bases). Trimming took off 1 base at V and 7 bases at J, with 12 bases between the two ends. Germline CDR1 and CDR2: DFQATT and SNEGSKA (reference sequence). The CDR3 consists of 13 residues. CDR3 coding DNA: TGCAGTGCTAGAGCCAGAGGGAGCCATACGCAGTATTTT. This translates into CSARARGSHTQYF.

The chain has TRBV5-1 and TRBJ2-7; TRBD1 matches 9 bases. The CDR3 length is 14 residues. V lost 0 bases, J lost 4 bases, and 2 bases stayed unmatched. Per germline, CDR1 SGHRS and CDR2 YFSETQ. In DNA form, the CDR3 reads TGCGCCAGCAGCTTGGACAGGGGGCGATACGAGCAGTACTTC. Protein sequence: CASSLDRGRYEQYF.

This clonotype was seen a handful of times. The chain has TRBV2 and TRBJ2-7; 9 positions match TRBD1. Trimming cost V 3 bases and J 4 bases; bases outside gene matches: 10. The CDR3 length is 16 residues. Germline V gene data show CDR1 as SNHLY and CDR2 as FYNNEI. CDR3 residues: CASSEFRDRARYEQYF. The CDR3 DNA sequence: TGTGCCAGCAGTGAGTTTCGGGACAGGGCTCGATACGAGCAGTACTTC.

This chain connects TRBV3-1 to TRBJ1-4, with D possibly matching TRBD1 (5 bases). Between the trimmed V and J ends, which lost 5 bases and 8 bases, there was a span of 15 bases. Per germline, CDR1 LGHDT and CDR2 YNNKEL (reference sequence). The CDR3 has 14 amino acids. In nucleotides, the CDR3 is TGTGCCAGCAGCTCCGACAGTAATCGGGAAAAACTGTTTTTT. Its translation is CASSSDSNREKLFF.

There are a few counts of this clonotype. The genes are TRBV7-9 and TRBJ2-7; D is undetermined. The CDR3 is 13 residues long. Germline values: CDR1 SEHNR, CDR2 FQNEAQ (reference sequence). Trimming shortened V by 1 base and J by 5 bases, and 9 bases separated the two germline ends. The CDR3 spells CASSLGAFDEQYF. The CDR3 nucleotides are TGTGCCAGCAGCTTAGGGGCGTTCGACGAGCAGTACTTC.

The sample holds one count of this clonotype. The CDR3 bases are TGCAGCGTTGATGGGGTTGGCGGGCCCACAGATACGCAGTATTTT. This codes for CSVDGVGGPTDTQYF. The gene calls are TRBV29-1 and TRBJ2-3; D possibly corresponds to TRBD2 (5 bases). There are 15 residues in the CDR3. V was shortened by 3 bases and J by 2 bases, with 15 bases between the two germline ends. Germline-derived CDR1 and CDR2 are SQVTM and ANQGSEA.

This clonotype has only a few counts. The chain employs TRBV5-6 and TRBJ1-1; possible D gene TRBD1, 5 bases. This CDR3 spans 13 amino acids. Germline V gene sequence: CDR1 SGHDT, CDR2 YYEEEE. V was pared by 6 bases and J by 4 bases, with 13 bases between. The CDR3 nucleotides are TGTGCCAGCACCCTGGGGCTGGTCACTGAAGCTTTCTTT. It encodes CASTLGLVTEAFF.

This clonotype was picked up many times. V usage is TRBV18 and J usage is TRBJ1-5, with no clear D. Looked up from germline, CDR1 is KGHSH and CDR2 is LQKENI. Trimming cost V 5 bases and J 5 bases, with 13 bases left between them. This CDR3 region has 14 residues. CDR3: CASSASGDDQPQHF. CDR3 DNA sequence: TGTGCCAGCTCAGCGAGCGGGGATGATCAGCCCCAGCATTTT.

This clonotype was detected only a few times. This chain links TRBV29-1 with TRBJ2-5, with D possibly being TRBD1 (6 bases). V was trimmed by 2 bases and J by 5 bases, leaving 15 bases between them. Per the germline V gene, CDR1 is SQVTM and CDR2 is ANQGSEA. This CDR3 contains 14 residues. CDR3 coding DNA: TGCAGCGTTGAACGACAGGAGGTTTGGGAGACCCAGTACTTC. The encoded protein is CSVERQEVWETQYF.

This clonotype was seen many times. The J gene is TRBJ2-7, the V gene TRBV5-1, with 7 nucleotides matching TRBD1. Germline V gene lookup returns CDR1 SGHRS and CDR2 YFSETQ. The CDR3 spans 14 residues. J lost 7 bases, V lost 4 bases, and 11 bases had no gene match. The CDR3 DNA reads TGCGCCAGCAGCGCCTCCCGGGACAGTATTGAGCAGTACTTC. Translation: CASSASRDSIEQYF.

The chain is built from TRBV6-5 and TRBJ2-7, with 8 nucleotides matching TRBD2. The V gene's germline CDR1 is MNHEY and CDR2 SVGAGI. The CDR3 loop spans 14 amino acids. J lost 3 bases, V lost 6 bases, and 7 bases had no gene match. The CDR3 here is CASRSGSGFYEQYF. The DNA for the CDR3 is TGTGCCAGCAGAAGCGGGAGTGGTTTCTACGAGCAGTACTTC.